This entry lists 17 T cell receptor beta chains sequenced from one sample in a study of vaccination effects on CD4 cells after COVID-19. Once cultured for roughly 10 days, the cells underwent separation to obtain CD4+ T cells. Each participant was given two doses of one vaccine (BNT162b2 or mRNA-1273). Profiling relied on immunoSEQ multiplex PCR, and the TCRdb table lists in-frame clones only, not all of them. The sample holds about 40,000 clones, about 70% seen once. The antigens of these receptors remain unknown. The source material was CD4+ T cells from PBMCs cultured without peptide, sampled after COVID-19 vaccination. Receptors originate from a human donor who received a COVID-19 vaccine.

The chain joins TRBV11-2 to TRBJ2-1; 9 positions match TRBD2. The ends lost 5 bases at V and 1 base at J; junction bases unmatched: 9. This CDR3 region has 17 residues. Germline-derived CDR1 and CDR2 are SGHAT and FQNNGV. The DNA for the CDR3 is TGTGCCAGCAGCCCAGGCGGGAGGGCCGAATCCTACAATGAGCAGTTCTTC. This sequence encodes CASSPGGRAESYNEQFF.

The CDR3 loop is CASAIGGLASYEQYF. As DNA, the CDR3 is TGTGCCAGCGCGATTGGGGGACTAGCGTCTTACGAGCAGTACTTC. The J gene is TRBJ2-7, the V gene TRBV5-5; 10 nucleotides match TRBD2. From germline, CDR1 is SGHKS and CDR2 YYEKEE (reference sequence). J gave up 4 bases and V 7 bases, and 11 bases lay outside the gene matches. The CDR3 totals 15 residues.

V usage is TRBV2 and J usage is TRBJ1-5; perhaps TRBD1 as D (5 bases). CDR1 and CDR2 from the germline V gene are SNHLY and FYNNEI. V lost 6 bases and J lost 5, with 17 bases in between. This CDR3 is built from 15 residues. CDR3 in amino acids: CASSGTRMGHQPQHF. In nucleotides, the CDR3 is TGTGCCAGCAGCGGGACTCGTATGGGGCATCAGCCCCAGCATTTT. The full variable domain, completed using reference TRBV2 and TRBJ1-5, is EPEVTQTPSHQVTQMGQEVILRCVPISNHLYFYWYRQILGQKVEFLVSFYNNEISEKSEIFDDQFSVERPDGSNFTLKIRSTKLEDSAMYFCASSGTRMGHQPQHFGDGTRLSIL.

The CDR3 coding sequence is TGCGCCAGCAGACTACAGGGGGGGGGCCTCATGAACACTGAAGCTTTCTTT. The encoded protein is CASRLQGGGLMNTEAFF. The J gene is TRBJ1-1, the V gene TRBV5-1, with 8 bases lining up with TRBD1. Germline lookup yields CDR1 SGHRS and CDR2 YFSETQ. The CDR3 has 17 residues. The ends lost 5 bases at V and 0 bases at J; junction bases unmatched: 12.

The chain couples TRBV2 to TRBJ1-6, with 7 positions matching TRBD1. V dropped 8 bases and J dropped 8; count of bases not matched to a gene: 9. Germline values: CDR1 SNHLY, CDR2 FYNNEI. The CDR3 extends over 14 amino acids. The CDR3 coding sequence is TGTGCCAGCCCTCGGGGGCAGGGGGATTCACCCCTCCACTTT. Encoded protein: CASPRGQGDSPLHF.

This clone was detected a few times. V gene TRBV5-1 combines with J gene TRBJ2-7; D is undetermined. Germline CDR1 SGHRS, CDR2 YFSETQ. Trimming shortened V by 0 bases and J by 2 bases, and 9 bases separated the two germline ends. The CDR3 sequence is 14 residues long. The CDR3 DNA follows: TGCGCCAGCAGCTTGGAGAACGGACCCTACGAGCAGTACTTC. Translating it yields CASSLENGPYEQYF.

This chain links TRBV12-5 with TRBJ1-1; tentatively, D is TRBD1 (6 bases). This CDR3 region has 20 residues. CDR1 is LGHNT, CDR2 FRNRAP, per germline. V lost 2 bases and J 2 bases, leaving 27 bases between the germline ends. Here the CDR3 reads CASGLPRPQGQGRRNTEAFF. DNA for the CDR3: TGTGCTAGTGGTTTGCCCCGGCCCCAGGGACAAGGTCGAAGAAACACTGAAGCTTTCTTT.

The chain couples TRBV15 to TRBJ2-5; D may be TRBD1 (6 bases). The germline CDR1 and CDR2 sequences are LNHNV and YYDKDF (reference sequence). The CDR3 has 13 residues. Trimming took 4 bases from V and 7 from J, leaving 13 bases between them. The CDR3 DNA follows: TGTGCCACCAGCATCGACAGGTCGAGGACCCAGTACTTC. Translation: CATSIDRSRTQYF.

This clone was seen more than once but under ten times. V and J are TRBV10-2 and TRBJ1-6, with D uncertain. Trimming took off 5 bases at V and 4 bases at J, with 9 bases between the two ends. Germline loops: CDR1 WSHSY, CDR2 SAAADI. This CDR3 is 14 amino acids long. CDR3 in amino acids: CASSPTDYNSPLHF. The CDR3 coding sequence is TGCGCCAGCAGTCCCACCGATTATAATTCACCCCTCCACTTT.

The chain recombines TRBV7-9 with TRBJ2-1, with 9 bases fitting TRBD2. Trimming cost V 3 bases and J 4 bases; bases outside gene matches: 4. CDR3 length: 15 amino acids. Germline V gives CDR1 SEHNR, CDR2 FQNEAQ (reference sequence). CDR3 region: CASSFSSGAYNEQFF. The DNA for the CDR3 is TGTGCCAGCAGCTTTTCTAGCGGGGCGTACAATGAGCAGTTCTTC.

The V call is TRBV3-1 (or the pseudogene TRBV3-2), the J call TRBJ1-1; D gene unclear. Germline CDR1 is LGHDT and CDR2 is YNNKEL (reference sequence). CDR3 length: 15 residues. V was shortened by 1 base and J by 4 bases, with 13 bases between the two germline ends. CDR3 bases: TGTGCCAGCAGCCAAGGTATCCACAGCGGCACTGAAGCTTTCTTT. This gives the protein CASSQGIHSGTEAFF.

The V call is TRBV19, the J call TRBJ2-3; 9 positions agree with TRBD2. CDR3 size: 17 residues. V lost 3 bases to trimming and J lost 3 bases; unmatched junction nucleotides: 10. From germline, CDR1 is LNHDA and CDR2 SQIVND (reference sequence). CDR3 in amino acids: CASSIFSGGFQTDTQYF. CDR3 bases: TGTGCCAGTAGTATTTTCAGCGGGGGGTTCCAGACAGATACGCAGTATTTT.

The rearrangement joins TRBV5-1 to TRBJ2-5; possibly TRBD1 for D (6 bases). The V end was cut by 7 bases, the J end by 4 bases, with 11 bases between. The CDR3 spans 12 residues. Germline V CDR1 and CDR2: SGHRS, YFSETQ. The CDR3 is CASQRDTETQYF. The CDR3, as DNA: TGCGCCAGCCAACGGGACACAGAGACCCAGTACTTC.

The V and J genes are TRBV7-8 and TRBJ2-6; D is unresolved. V lost 4 bases, J lost 0 bases, and 7 bases lay in between. This CDR3 spans 15 amino acids. Germline assignment: CDR1 SGHVS and CDR2 FQNEAQ. The CDR3 loop is CASSWGNSGANVLTF. The DNA of the CDR3 is TGTGCCAGCAGCTGGGGAAACTCTGGGGCCAACGTCCTGACTTTC.

The chain links TRBV6-5 to TRBJ1-1; no clear D gene. The germline CDR1 and CDR2 sequences are MNHEY and SVGAGI. With 10 bases removed from V and 10 bases from J, the gap between germline ends came to 28 bases. The CDR3 length is 15 residues. The CDR3 protein is CAMHGGKTGLWGAFF. The CDR3 DNA sequence: TGTGCCATGCACGGAGGGAAGACGGGCCTTTGGGGAGCTTTCTTT.

The chain recombines TRBV18 with TRBJ1-1, with D tentatively TRBD1 (6 bases). V lost 3 bases, J lost 1 base, and 15 bases lay in between. Per the germline V gene, CDR1 is KGHSH and CDR2 is LQKENI. This CDR3 is 16 amino acids long. CDR3 sequence: CASSPNTGGPNTEAFF. The DNA for the CDR3 is TGTGCCAGCTCACCCAATACCGGGGGGCCGAACACTGAAGCTTTCTTT.

J is TRBJ2-3 and V is TRBV19; the match to TRBD1 covers 9 bases. CDR3 length: 16 amino acids. Losses at the gene ends were 3 bases for V and 4 bases for J; bases not matched to a gene: 8. Germline CDR1 reads LNHDA; CDR2 reads SQIVND (reference sequence). CDR3 in amino acids: CASSISGTGLSDTQYF. Here the CDR3 DNA reads TGTGCCAGTAGTATCTCCGGGACAGGGTTGTCAGATACGCAGTATTTT. The whole variable domain, filled in from reference TRBV19 and TRBJ2-3, reads DGGITQSPKYLFRKEGQNVTLSCEQNLNHDAMYWYRQDPGQGLRLIYYSQIVNDFQKGDIAEGYSVSREKKESFPLTVTSAQKNPTAFYLCASSISGTGLSDTQYFGPGTRLTVL.